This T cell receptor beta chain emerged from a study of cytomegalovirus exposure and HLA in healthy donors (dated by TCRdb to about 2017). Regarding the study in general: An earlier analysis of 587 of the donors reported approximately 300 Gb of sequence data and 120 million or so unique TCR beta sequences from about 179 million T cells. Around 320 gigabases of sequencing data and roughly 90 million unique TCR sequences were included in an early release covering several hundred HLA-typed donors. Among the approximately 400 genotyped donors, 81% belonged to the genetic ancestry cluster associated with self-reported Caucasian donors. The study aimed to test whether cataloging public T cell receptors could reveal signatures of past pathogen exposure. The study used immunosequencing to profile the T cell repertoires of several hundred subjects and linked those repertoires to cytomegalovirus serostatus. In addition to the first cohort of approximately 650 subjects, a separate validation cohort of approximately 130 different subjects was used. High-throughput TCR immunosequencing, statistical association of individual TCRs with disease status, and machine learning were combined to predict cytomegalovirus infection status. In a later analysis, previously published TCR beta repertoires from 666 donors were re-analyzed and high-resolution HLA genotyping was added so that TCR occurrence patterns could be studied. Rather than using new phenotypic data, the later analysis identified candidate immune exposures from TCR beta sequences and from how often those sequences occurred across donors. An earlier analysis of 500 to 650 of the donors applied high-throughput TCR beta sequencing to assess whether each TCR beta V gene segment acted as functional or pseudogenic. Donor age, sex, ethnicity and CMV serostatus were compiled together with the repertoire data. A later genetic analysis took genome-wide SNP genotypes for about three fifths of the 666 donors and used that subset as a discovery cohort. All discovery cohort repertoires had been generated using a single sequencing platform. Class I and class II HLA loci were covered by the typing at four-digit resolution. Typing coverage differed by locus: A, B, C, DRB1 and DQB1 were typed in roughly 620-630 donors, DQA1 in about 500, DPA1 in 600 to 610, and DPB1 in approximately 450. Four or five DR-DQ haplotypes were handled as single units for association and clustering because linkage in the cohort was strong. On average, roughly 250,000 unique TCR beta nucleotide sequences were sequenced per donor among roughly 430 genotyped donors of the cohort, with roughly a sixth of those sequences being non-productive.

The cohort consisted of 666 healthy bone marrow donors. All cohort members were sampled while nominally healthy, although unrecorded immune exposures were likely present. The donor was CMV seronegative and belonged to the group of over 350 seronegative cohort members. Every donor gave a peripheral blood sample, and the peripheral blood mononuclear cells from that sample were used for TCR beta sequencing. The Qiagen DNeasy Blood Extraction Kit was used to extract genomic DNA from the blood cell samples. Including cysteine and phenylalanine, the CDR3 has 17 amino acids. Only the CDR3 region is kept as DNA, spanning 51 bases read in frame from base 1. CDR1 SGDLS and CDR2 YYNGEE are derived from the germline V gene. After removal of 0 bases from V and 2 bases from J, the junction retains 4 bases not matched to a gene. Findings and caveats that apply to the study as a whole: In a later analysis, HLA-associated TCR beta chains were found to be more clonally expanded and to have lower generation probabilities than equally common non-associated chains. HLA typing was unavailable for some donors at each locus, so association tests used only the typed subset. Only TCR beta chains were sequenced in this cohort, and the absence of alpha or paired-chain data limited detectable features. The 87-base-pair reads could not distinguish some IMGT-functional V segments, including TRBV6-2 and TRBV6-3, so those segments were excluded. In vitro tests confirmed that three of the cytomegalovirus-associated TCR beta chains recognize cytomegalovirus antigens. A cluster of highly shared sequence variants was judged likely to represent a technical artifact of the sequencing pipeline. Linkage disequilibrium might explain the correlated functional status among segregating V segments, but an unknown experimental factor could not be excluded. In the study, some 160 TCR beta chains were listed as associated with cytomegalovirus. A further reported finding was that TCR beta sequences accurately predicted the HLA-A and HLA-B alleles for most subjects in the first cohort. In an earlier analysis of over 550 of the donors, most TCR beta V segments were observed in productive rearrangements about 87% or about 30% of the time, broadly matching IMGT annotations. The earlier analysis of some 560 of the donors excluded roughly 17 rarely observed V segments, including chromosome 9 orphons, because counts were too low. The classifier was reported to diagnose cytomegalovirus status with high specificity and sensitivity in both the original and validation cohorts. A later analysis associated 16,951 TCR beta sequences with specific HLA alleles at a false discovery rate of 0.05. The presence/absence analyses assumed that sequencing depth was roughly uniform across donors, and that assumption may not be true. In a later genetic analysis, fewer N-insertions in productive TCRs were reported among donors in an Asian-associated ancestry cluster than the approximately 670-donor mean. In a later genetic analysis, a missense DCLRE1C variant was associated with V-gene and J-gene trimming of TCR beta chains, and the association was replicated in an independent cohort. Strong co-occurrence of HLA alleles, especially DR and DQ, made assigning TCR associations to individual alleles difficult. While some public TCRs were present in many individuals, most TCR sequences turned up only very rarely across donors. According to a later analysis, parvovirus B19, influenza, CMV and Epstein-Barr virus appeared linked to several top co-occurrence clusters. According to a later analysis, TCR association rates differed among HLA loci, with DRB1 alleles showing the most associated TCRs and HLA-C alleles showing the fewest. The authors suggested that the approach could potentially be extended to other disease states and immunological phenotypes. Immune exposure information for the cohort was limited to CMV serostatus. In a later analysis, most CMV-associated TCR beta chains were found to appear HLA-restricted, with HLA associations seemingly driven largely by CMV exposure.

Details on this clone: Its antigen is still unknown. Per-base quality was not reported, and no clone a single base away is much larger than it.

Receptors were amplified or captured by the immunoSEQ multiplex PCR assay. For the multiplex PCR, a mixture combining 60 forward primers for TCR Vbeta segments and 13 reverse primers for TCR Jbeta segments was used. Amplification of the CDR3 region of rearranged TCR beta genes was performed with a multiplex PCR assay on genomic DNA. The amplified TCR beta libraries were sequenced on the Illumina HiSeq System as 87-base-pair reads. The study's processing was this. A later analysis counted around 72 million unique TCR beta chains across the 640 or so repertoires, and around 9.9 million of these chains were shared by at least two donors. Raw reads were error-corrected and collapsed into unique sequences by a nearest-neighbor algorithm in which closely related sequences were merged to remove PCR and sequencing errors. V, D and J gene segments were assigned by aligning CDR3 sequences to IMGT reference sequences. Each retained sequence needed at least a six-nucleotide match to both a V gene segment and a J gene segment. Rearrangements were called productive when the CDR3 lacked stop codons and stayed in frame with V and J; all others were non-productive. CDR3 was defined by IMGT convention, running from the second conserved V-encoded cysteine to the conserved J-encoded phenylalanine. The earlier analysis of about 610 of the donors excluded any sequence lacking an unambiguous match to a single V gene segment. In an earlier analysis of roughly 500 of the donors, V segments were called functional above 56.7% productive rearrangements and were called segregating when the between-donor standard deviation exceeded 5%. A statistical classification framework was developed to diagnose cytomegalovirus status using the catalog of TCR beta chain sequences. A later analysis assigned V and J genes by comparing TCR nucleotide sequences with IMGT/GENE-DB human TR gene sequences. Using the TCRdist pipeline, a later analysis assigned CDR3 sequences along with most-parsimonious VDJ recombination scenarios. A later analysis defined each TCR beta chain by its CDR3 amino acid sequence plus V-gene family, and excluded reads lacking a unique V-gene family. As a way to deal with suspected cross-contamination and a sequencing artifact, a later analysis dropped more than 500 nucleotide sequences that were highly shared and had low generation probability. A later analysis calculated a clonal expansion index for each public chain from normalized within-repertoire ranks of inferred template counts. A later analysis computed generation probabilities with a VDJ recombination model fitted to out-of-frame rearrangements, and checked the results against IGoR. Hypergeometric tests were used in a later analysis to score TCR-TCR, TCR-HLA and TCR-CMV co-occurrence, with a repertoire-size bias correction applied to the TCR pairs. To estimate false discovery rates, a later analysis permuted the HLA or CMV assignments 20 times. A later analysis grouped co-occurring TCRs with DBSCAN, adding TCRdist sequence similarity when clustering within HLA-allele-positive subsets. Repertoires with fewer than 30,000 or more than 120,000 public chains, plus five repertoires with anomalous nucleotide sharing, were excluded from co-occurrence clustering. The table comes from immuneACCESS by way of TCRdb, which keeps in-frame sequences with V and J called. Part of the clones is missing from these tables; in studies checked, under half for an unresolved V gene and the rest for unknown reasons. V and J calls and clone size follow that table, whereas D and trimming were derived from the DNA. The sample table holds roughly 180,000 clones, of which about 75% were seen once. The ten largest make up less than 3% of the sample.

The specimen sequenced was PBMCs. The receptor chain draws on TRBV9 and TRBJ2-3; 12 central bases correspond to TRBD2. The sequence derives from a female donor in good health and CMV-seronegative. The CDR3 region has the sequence CASSVGLAGEPTDTQYF. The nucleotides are TGTGCCAGCAGCGTAGGACTAGCGGGGGAGCCCACAGATACGCAGTATTTT. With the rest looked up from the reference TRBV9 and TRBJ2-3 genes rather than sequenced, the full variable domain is DSGVTQTPKHLITATGQRVTLRCSPRSGDLSVYWYQQSLDQGLQFLIQYYNGEERAKGNILERFSAQQFPDLHSELNLSSLELGDSALYFCASSVGLAGEPTDTQYFGPGTRLTVL.